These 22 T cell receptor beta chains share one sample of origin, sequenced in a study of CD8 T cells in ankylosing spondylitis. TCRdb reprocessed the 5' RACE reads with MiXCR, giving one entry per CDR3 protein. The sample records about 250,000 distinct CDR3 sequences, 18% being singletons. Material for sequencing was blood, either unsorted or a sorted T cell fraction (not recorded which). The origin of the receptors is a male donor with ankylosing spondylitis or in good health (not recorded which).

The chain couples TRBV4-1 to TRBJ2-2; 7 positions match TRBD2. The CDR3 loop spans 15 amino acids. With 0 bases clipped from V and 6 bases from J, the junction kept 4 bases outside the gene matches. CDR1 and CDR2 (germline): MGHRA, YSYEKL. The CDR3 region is CASSQETSLAGELFF. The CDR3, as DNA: TGCGCCAGCAGCCAAGAGACTAGCTTGGCCGGGGAGCTGTTTTTT.

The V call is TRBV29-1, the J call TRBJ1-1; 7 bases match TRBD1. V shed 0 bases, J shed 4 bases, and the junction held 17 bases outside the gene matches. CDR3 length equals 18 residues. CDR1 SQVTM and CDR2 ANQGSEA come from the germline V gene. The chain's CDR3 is CSVEDPSGQRGSGTEAFF. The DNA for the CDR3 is TGCAGCGTTGAAGACCCTTCGGGACAGAGGGGGTCCGGCACTGAAGCTTTCTTT.

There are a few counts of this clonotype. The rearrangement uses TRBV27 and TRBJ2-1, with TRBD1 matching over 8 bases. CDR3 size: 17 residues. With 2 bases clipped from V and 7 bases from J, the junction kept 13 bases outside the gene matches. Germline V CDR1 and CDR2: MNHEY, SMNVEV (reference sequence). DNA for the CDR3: TGTGCCAGCAGTTTAAAAGGTCTCAGGGGGCTTCCGAATGAGCAGTTCTTC. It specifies CASSLKGLRGLPNEQFF.

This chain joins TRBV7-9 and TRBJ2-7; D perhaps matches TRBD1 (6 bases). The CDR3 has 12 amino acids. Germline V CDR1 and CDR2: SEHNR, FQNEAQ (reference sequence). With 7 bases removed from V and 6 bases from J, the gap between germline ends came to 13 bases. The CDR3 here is CASTMRGSEQYF. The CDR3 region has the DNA TGTGCCAGCACCATGAGGGGGAGCGAGCAGTACTTC.

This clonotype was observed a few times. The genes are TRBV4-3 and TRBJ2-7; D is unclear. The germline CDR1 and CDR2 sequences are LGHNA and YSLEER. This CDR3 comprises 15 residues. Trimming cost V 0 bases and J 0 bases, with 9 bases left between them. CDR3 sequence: CASSQDRAISYEQYF. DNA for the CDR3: TGCGCCAGCAGCCAAGATCGGGCTATCTCCTACGAGCAGTACTTC.

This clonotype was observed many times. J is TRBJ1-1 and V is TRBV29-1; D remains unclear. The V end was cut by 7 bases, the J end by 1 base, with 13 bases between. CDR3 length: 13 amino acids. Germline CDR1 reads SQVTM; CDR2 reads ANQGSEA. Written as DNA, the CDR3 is TGCAGCGCAGAGGGCCGGGGGAACACTGAAGCTTTCTTT. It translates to CSAEGRGNTEAFF.

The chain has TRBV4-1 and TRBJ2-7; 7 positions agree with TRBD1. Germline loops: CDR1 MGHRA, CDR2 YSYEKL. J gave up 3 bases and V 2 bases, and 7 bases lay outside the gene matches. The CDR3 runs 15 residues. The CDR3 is CASSQQAGGYYEQYF. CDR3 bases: TGCGCCAGCAGCCAACAGGCAGGGGGTTACTACGAGCAGTACTTC.

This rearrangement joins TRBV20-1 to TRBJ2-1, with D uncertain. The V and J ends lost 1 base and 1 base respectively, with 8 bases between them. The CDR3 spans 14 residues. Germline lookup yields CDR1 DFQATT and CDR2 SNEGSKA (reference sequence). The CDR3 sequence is CSARGLTSYNEQFF. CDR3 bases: TGCAGTGCTAGAGGGCTGACATCCTACAATGAGCAGTTCTTC.

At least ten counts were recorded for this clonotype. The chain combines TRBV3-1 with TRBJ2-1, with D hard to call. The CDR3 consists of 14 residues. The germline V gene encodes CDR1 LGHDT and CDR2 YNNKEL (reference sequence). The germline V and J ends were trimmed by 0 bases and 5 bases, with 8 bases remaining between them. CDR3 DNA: TGTGCCAGCAGCCAAGATCTAGAGAACAATGAGCAGTTCTTC. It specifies CASSQDLENNEQFF.

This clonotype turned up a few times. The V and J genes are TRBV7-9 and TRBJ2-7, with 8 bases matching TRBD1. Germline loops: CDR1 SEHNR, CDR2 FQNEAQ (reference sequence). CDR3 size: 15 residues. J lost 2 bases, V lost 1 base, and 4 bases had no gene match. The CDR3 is CASSLVTGDTYEQYF. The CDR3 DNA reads TGTGCCAGCAGCTTAGTGACAGGGGATACCTACGAGCAGTACTTC.

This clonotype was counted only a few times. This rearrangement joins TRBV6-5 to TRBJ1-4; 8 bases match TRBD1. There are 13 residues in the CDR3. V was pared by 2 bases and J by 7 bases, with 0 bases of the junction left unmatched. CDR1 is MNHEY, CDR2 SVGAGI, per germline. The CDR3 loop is CASSYGTGEKLFF. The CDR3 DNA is TGTGCCAGCAGTTACGGGACAGGTGAAAAACTGTTTTTT.

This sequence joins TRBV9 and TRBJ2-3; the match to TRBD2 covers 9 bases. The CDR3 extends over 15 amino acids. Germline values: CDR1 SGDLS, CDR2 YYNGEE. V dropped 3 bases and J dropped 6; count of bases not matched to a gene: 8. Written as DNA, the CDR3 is TGTGCCAGCAGCGCCCCAGCGGGAGGTCGGGATACGCAGTATTTT. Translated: CASSAPAGGRDTQYF.

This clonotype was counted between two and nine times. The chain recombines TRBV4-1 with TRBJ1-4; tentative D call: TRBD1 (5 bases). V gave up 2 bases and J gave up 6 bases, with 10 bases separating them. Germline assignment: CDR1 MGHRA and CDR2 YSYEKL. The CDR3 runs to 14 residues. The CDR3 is CASSQQGTDEKLFF. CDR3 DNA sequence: TGCGCCAGCAGCCAACAGGGTACGGATGAAAAACTGTTTTTT.

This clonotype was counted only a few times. The CDR3 DNA follows: TGTGCCATCAATGAAGGGAACCCCTATGGCTACACCTTC. Translating it yields CAINEGNPYGYTF. V and J are TRBV10-3 and TRBJ1-2; no firm D call. The CDR3 is 13 amino acids. Trimming took off 7 bases at V and 4 bases at J, with 13 bases between the two ends. CDR1 and CDR2 from the germline V gene are ENHRY and SYGVKD.

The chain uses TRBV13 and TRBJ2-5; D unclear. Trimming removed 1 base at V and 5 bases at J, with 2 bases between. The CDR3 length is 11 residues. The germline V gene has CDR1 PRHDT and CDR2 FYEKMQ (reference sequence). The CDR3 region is CASSLDETQYF. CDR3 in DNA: TGTGCCAGCAGCTTAGATGAGACCCAGTACTTC.

The CDR3 region has the DNA TGTGCCAGCAGCTTAAATATGGGGACGGACTACAATGAGCAGTTCTTC. As protein: CASSLNMGTDYNEQFF. J is TRBJ2-1 and V is TRBV11-2; either TRBD1 or TRBD2 may supply D (5 bases each). V lost 2 bases and J 3 bases, leaving 14 bases between the germline ends. CDR1 and CDR2 from the germline V gene are SGHAT and FQNNGV. CDR3 length: 16 residues.

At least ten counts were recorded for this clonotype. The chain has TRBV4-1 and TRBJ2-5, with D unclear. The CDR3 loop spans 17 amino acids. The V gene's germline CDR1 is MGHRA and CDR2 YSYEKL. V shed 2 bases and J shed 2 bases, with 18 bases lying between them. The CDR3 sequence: CASSQLWESETQETQYF. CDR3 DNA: TGCGCCAGCAGCCAACTCTGGGAATCGGAAACACAAGAGACCCAGTACTTC.

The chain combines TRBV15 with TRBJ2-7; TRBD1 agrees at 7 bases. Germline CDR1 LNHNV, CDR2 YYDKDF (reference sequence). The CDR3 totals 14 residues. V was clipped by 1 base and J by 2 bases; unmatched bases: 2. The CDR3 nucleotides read TGTGCCACCAGCAGAGGACAGGGTCCCTACGAGCAGTACTTC. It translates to CATSRGQGPYEQYF. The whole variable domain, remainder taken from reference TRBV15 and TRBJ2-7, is DAMVIQNPRYQVTQFGKPVTLSCSQTLNHNVMYWYQQKSSQAPKLLFHYYDKDFNNEADTPDNFQSRRPNTSFCFLDIRSPGLGDTAMYLCATSRGQGPYEQYFGPGTRLTVT.

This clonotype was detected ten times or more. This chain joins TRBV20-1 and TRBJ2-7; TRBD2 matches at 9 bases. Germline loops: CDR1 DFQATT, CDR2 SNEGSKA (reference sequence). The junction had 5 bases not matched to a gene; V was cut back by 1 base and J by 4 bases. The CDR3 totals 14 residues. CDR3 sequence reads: CSARGLAEIYEQYF. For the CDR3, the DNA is TGCAGTGCTAGAGGACTAGCGGAGATTTACGAGCAGTACTTC.

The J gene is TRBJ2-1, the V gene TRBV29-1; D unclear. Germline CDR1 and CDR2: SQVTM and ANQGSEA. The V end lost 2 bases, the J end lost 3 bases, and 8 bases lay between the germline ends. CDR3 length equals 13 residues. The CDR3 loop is CSVELPSYNEQFF. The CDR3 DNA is TGCAGCGTTGAACTCCCCAGCTACAATGAGCAGTTCTTC.

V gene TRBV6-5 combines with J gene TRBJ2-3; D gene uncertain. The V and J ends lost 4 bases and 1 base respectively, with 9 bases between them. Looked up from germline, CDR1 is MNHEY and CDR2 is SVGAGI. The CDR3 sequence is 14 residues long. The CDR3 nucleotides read TGTGCCAGCAGTTTGGGGATCGGCACAGATACGCAGTATTTT. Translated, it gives CASSLGIGTDTQYF.

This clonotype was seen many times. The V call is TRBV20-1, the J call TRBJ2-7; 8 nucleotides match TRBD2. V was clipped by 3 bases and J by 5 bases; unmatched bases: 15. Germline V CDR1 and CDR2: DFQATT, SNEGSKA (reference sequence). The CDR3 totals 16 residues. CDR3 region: CSARTELAGTLDEQYF. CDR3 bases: TGCAGTGCTAGGACGGAGCTAGCGGGCACCCTAGACGAGCAGTACTTC.